There are many counts of the clone carrying this TCR beta chain. Its specificity is unknown. 5'RACE generated cDNA with 10-nucleotide random UMIs. MiXCR, run by TCRdb on the 5' RACE reads, gives a single entry per CDR3 protein. The sample yields some 60,000 distinct CDR3 sequences, less than 4% seen once. The data were obtained in a study of neurological immune-mediated disorders. Study-wide findings and caveats: The absence of any CDR3 amino acid sequence shared by expanded clones across subjects suggests that repertoires were private in all groups.

CDR1 and CDR2 (germline): SGHVS, FNYEAQ. The CDR3 length is 14 residues. Trimming took 4 bases from V and 3 from J, leaving 13 bases between them. This clonotype originated in a woman in her forties or fifties with multiple sclerosis. The specimen was PBMCs. The chain recombines TRBV7-6 with TRBJ2-7; tentatively, D is TRBD1 (6 bases). Here the CDR3 reads CASSSKQGDYEQYF. CDR3 in DNA: TGTGCCAGCAGCTCAAAACAGGGAGACTACGAGCAGTACTTC. Complete variable domain (other parts from reference TRBV7-6 and TRBJ2-7): GAGVSQSPRYKVTKRGQDVALRCDPISGHVSLYWYRQALGQGPEFLTYFNYEAQQDKSGLPNDRFSAERPEGSISTLTIQRTEQRDSAMYRCASSSKQGDYEQYFGPGTRLTVT.